The 32 T cell receptor beta chains below all came from one sample that was sequenced in a study of cytomegalovirus exposure and HLA in healthy donors. The study ran its PCR with 60 Vbeta and 13 Jbeta primers. Sequencing used immunoSEQ multiplex PCR; TCRdb keeps in-frame clones, though not all of them. The repertoire consists of 210,000 or so clones, with approximately 83% occurring once and the leading ten covering 1.3% to 1.5%. Sequencing was performed on PBMCs. These receptors all stem from a girl aged 5-17 years in good health and CMV-seronegative.

The chain recombines TRBV27 with TRBJ2-1; 11 bases fit TRBD2. This CDR3 is built from 15 residues. Germline V CDR1 and CDR2: MNHEY, SMNVEV (reference sequence). With V trimmed by 4 bases and J by 8 bases, 7 bases remained unmatched. The chain's CDR3 is CASSSLAGGPHEQFF. The DNA for the CDR3 is TGTGCCAGCAGTTCTCTAGCGGGGGGTCCCCATGAGCAGTTCTTC.

This sequence joins TRBV28 and TRBJ2-3, with TRBD2 as a possible D gene (6 bases). Germline V gene sequence: CDR1 MDHEN, CDR2 SYDVKM. CDR3 length equals 11 residues. V was trimmed by 8 bases and J by 4 bases, leaving 7 bases between them. CDR3 DNA: TGTGCCAGCTGGAGGGCAGATACGCAGTATTTT. It yields the protein CASWRADTQYF.

The genes are TRBV7-9 and TRBJ2-7; TRBD1 agrees at 8 bases. After removal of 1 base from V and 4 bases from J, the junction contained 6 bases not matched to a gene. CDR1 is SEHNR and CDR2 is FQNEAQ in the germline V gene (reference sequence). The CDR3 loop spans 15 amino acids. The CDR3 is CASSLGTGGLYEQYF. The CDR3 nucleotides are TGTGCCAGCAGCTTAGGTACAGGGGGGCTTTACGAGCAGTACTTC.

V is TRBV28 and J is TRBJ2-5; tentatively, D is TRBD2 (5 bases). Germline CDR1 MDHEN, CDR2 SYDVKM. V lost 3 bases and J 2 bases, leaving 10 bases between the germline ends. This CDR3 is 14 amino acids long. The DNA of the CDR3 is TGTGCCAGCAGTTTGGCAGACTATCAAGAGACCCAGTACTTC. It translates to CASSLADYQETQYF.

This clone appeared a single time. The J gene is TRBJ1-5, the V gene TRBV5-1; possible D gene TRBD1, 5 bases. The CDR3 is 17 residues long. Looked up from germline, CDR1 is SGHRS and CDR2 is YFSETQ. V was cut by 1 base and J by 4 bases, with 18 bases left in between. CDR3 nucleotides: TGCGCCAGCAGCTTGCTCCCGGGGGAAAGGGGAAATCAGCCCCAGCATTTT. This codes for CASSLLPGERGNQPQHF.

The rearrangement links TRBV7-8 to TRBJ1-2; 11 bases map to TRBD1. With V trimmed by 1 base and J by 4 bases, 8 bases remained unmatched. Looked up from germline, CDR1 is SGHVS and CDR2 is FQNEAQ. The CDR3 covers 17 residues. This CDR3 is CASSLVPGTGGTYGYTF. CDR3 bases: TGTGCCAGCAGCTTAGTTCCCGGGACAGGGGGTACCTATGGCTACACCTTC. The whole variable domain, filled in from reference TRBV7-8 and TRBJ1-2, reads GAGVSQSPRYKVAKRGQDVALRCDPISGHVSLFWYQQALGQGPEFLTYFQNEAQLDKSGLPSDRFFAERPEGSVSTLKIQRTQQEDSAVYLCASSLVPGTGGTYGYTFGSGTRLTVV.

The chain employs TRBV5-5 and TRBJ2-2; 10 positions agree with TRBD2. Germline V lookup: CDR1 SGHKS, CDR2 YYEKEE (reference sequence). CDR3 length: 18 residues. V was clipped by 1 base and J by 4 bases; unmatched bases: 10. This chain's CDR3 is CASSLKGLAGEFTGELFF. CDR3 sequence (DNA): TGTGCCAGCAGCTTGAAGGGTCTAGCGGGAGAATTCACCGGGGAGCTGTTTTTT. The whole variable domain, remainder taken from reference TRBV5-5 and TRBJ2-2, is DAGVTQSPTHLIKTRGQQVTLRCSPISGHKSVSWYQQVLGQGPQFIFQYYEKEERGRGNFPDRFSARQFPNYSSELNVNALLLGDSALYLCASSLKGLAGEFTGELFFGEGSRLTVL.

The CDR3 DNA sequence: TGTGCCAGCAGCGGGGGACTAGCACAGGAGACCCAGTACTTC. This translates into CASSGGLAQETQYF. The chain employs TRBV5-4 and TRBJ2-5, with 9 positions matching TRBD2. The CDR3 loop spans 14 amino acids. The J segment lost 5 bases and the V segment lost 4 bases, leaving 6 bases of the junction unmatched. The V gene's germline CDR1 is SGHNT and CDR2 YYREEE (reference sequence).

The chain combines TRBV11-2 with TRBJ2-7; 8 bases map to TRBD1. There are 15 residues in the CDR3. CDR1 SGHAT and CDR2 FQNNGV come from the germline V gene. V lost 3 bases and J lost 3; bases outside the gene matches: 7. CDR3 DNA: TGTGCCAGCAGCTTTCAGGGGGCATCGATCTACGAGCAGTACTTC. Residues: CASSFQGASIYEQYF. Drawing the rest from reference TRBV11-2 and TRBJ2-7, the complete variable domain is EAGVAQSPRYKIIEKRQSVAFWCNPISGHATLYWYQQILGQGPKLLIQFQNNGVVDDSQLPKDRFSAERLKGVDSTLKIQPAKLEDSAVYLCASSFQGASIYEQYFGPGTRLTVT.

The chain uses TRBV28 and TRBJ1-1; possible D gene TRBD1, 5 bases. Trimming left V 5 bases short and J 3 bases short, with 16 bases between. Per germline, CDR1 MDHEN and CDR2 SYDVKM. The CDR3 has 15 amino acids. Here the CDR3 DNA reads TGTGCCAGCAGTCTCCGGACACCCCCAGACACTGAAGCTTTCTTT. Its translation: CASSLRTPPDTEAFF.

The chain joins TRBV30 to TRBJ1-6; D perhaps matches TRBD1 (6 bases). CDR3 length equals 13 residues. Germline V lookup: CDR1 GTSNPN, CDR2 SVGIG (reference sequence). V was trimmed by 8 bases and J by 6 bases, leaving 14 bases between them. The DNA of the CDR3 is TGTGCCGTCACAGGGCAGGGTAATTCACCCCTCCACTTT. This sequence encodes CAVTGQGNSPLHF.

The V and J genes are TRBV30 and TRBJ2-1; 8 bases align to TRBD2. The CDR3 runs to 13 residues. V trimming: 1 base; J trimming: 14 bases; junction bases outside the gene matches: 10. CDR1 is GTSNPN, CDR2 SVGIG, per germline (reference sequence). The CDR3 DNA reads TGTGCCTGGAGTGCGGGACTAGGAGGTAAAGAGTTCTTC. Protein product: CAWSAGLGGKEFF.

CDR3 protein: CASSFSFKGLAGVSYSYNEQFF. The CDR3 DNA reads TGTGCCAGTAGTTTCTCTTTCAAGGGACTAGCGGGCGTTTCTTACTCCTACAATGAGCAGTTCTTC. The J gene is TRBJ2-1, the V gene TRBV19; 12 positions match TRBD2. The V gene end was trimmed by 5 bases and the J gene end by 0 bases; junction bases not matched to a gene: 20. Germline V gives CDR1 LNHDA, CDR2 SQIVND (reference sequence). The CDR3 contains 22 residues.

On this clone: One junction end does not reproduce the germline sequence, and a read error may be involved. This rearrangement joins TRBV7-9 to TRBJ2-7; 7 nucleotides line up with TRBD2. Germline V CDR1 and CDR2: SEHNR, FQNEAQ (reference sequence). This CDR3 contains 15 residues. The CDR3 loop reads CSSSILGGGSYEQYF. CDR3 bases: TGTTCCAGCAGCATCCTTGGGGGGGGATCCTACGAGCAGTACTTC.

This clone was seen a handful of times. The J gene is TRBJ2-3, the V gene TRBV4-3; the D gene is possibly TRBD1 (6 bases). This CDR3 is 14 amino acids long. The germline V gene encodes CDR1 LGHNA and CDR2 YSLEER. Trimming cost V 1 base and J 5 bases, with 10 bases left between them. In nucleotides, the CDR3 is TGCGCCAGCAGCCAAGTACAGGGTGTAGATACGCAGTATTTT. This sequence encodes CASSQVQGVDTQYF.

V gene TRBV7-3 combines with J gene TRBJ1-1; D is uncertain. Looked up from germline, CDR1 is SGHTA and CDR2 is FQGTGA. V shed 5 bases and J shed 5 bases, with 18 bases lying between them. The CDR3 has 15 residues. CDR3: CASSAMPGKWTEAFF. CDR3 in DNA: TGTGCCAGCAGCGCAATGCCGGGTAAATGGACTGAAGCTTTCTTT.

The chain recombines TRBV28 with TRBJ2-2; 8 bases align to TRBD2. V shed 3 bases and J 6 bases; nucleotides not matched to a gene: 6. CDR1 and CDR2 from the germline V gene are MDHEN and SYDVKM. The CDR3 is 15 amino acids. In nucleotides, the CDR3 is TGTGCCAGCAGTTTGTTTCTCGGGGGGGCCGGGGAGCTGTTTTTT. Its translation: CASSLFLGGAGELFF.

This clone was counted a single time. This chain links TRBV7-9 with TRBJ2-2, with D perhaps TRBD2 (5 bases). Germline lookup yields CDR1 SEHNR and CDR2 FQNEAQ (reference sequence). Trimming left V 2 bases short and J 3 bases short, with 10 bases between. The CDR3 sequence is 15 residues long. The CDR3 DNA reads as TGTGCCAGCAGCTTACGCGGGTCCCACACCGGGGAGCTGTTTTTT. Encoded protein: CASSLRGSHTGELFF.

The V gene is TRBV29-1, the J gene TRBJ2-5, with 9 bases that match TRBD1. In germline, CDR1 is SQVTM, CDR2 ANQGSEA. The CDR3 is 13 amino acids. The V gene end was trimmed by 6 bases and the J gene end by 5 bases; junction bases not matched to a gene: 7. CDR3 bases: TGCAGCGTGGGACAGGGCGGACGGGAGACCCAGTACTTC. Protein product: CSVGQGGRETQYF.

The genes are TRBV19 and TRBJ1-5; D gene uncertain. CDR1 is LNHDA, CDR2 SQIVND, per germline (reference sequence). The CDR3 loop spans 12 amino acids. The V gene lost 3 bases and the J gene lost 7 bases, with 7 bases spanning the gap. CDR3 DNA: TGTGCCAGTAGTATCCAGTCCCAGCCCCAGCATTTT. As protein: CASSIQSQPQHF.

V usage is TRBV5-4 and J usage is TRBJ1-2; tentatively, D is TRBD1 (5 bases). CDR1 is SGHNT, CDR2 YYREEE, per germline (reference sequence). The V and J ends lost 6 bases and 0 bases respectively, with 21 bases between them. The CDR3 sequence is 17 residues long. The CDR3 DNA reads as TGTGCCAGCACGGCCGGGGGGGGGTCAGTAGCTAACTATGGCTACACCTTC. It is translated as CASTAGGGSVANYGYTF.

CDR3 sequence (DNA): TGTGCCAGCAGCTTGGGGACTAGCGGCTACGAGCAGTACTTC. Its translation: CASSLGTSGYEQYF. The chain joins TRBV5-5 to TRBJ2-7; 10 bases agree with TRBD2. The CDR3 consists of 14 residues. Germline V gives CDR1 SGHKS, CDR2 YYEKEE (reference sequence). With 0 bases clipped from V and 3 bases from J, the junction kept 0 bases outside the gene matches.

The chain carries TRBV6-5 and TRBJ2-1, with 8 bases that match TRBD2. This CDR3 contains 15 residues. The V and J ends lost 0 bases and 7 bases, in that order; junction bases with no gene match: 5. Germline values: CDR1 MNHEY, CDR2 SVGAGI. The CDR3 bases are TGTGCCAGCAGTTACTCCAGCGGGAGTCAAAATGAGCAGTTCTTC. Encoded protein: CASSYSSGSQNEQFF.

The chain employs TRBV7-2 and TRBJ2-7; 11 bases agree with TRBD2. Germline V gene sequence: CDR1 SGHTA, CDR2 FQGNSA. V lost 4 bases, J lost 3 bases, and 2 bases stayed unmatched. The CDR3 runs 14 residues. The CDR3 spells CASSSGTSGYEQYF. The CDR3 DNA follows: TGTGCCAGCAGCTCGGGGACTAGCGGCTACGAGCAGTACTTC.

The V call is TRBV5-4, the J call TRBJ2-2, with a possible D match to TRBD1 (6 bases). Germline values: CDR1 SGHNT, CDR2 YYREEE (reference sequence). Trimming removed 4 bases at V and 3 bases at J, with 13 bases between. The CDR3 runs to 15 residues. CDR3 residues: CASSNRVGDTGELFF. The CDR3 DNA follows: TGTGCCAGCAGCAACAGGGTGGGGGACACCGGGGAGCTGTTTTTT.

This clone was counted a few times. The chain is built from TRBV4-3 and TRBJ1-2, with 8 positions matching TRBD1. CDR3 length: 15 amino acids. The V segment lost 0 bases and the J segment 9 bases; nucleotides outside the gene matches: 9. In germline, CDR1 is LGHNA, CDR2 YSLEER. For the CDR3, the DNA is TGCGCCAGCAGCCAAGATGTGGGACAGGATCGTAGCTACACCTTC. Translation gives CASSQDVGQDRSYTF.

The chain employs TRBV7-2 and TRBJ2-5; 7 bases are shared with TRBD1. CDR1 is SGHTA, CDR2 FQGNSA, per germline. There are 16 residues in the CDR3. Trimming at V came to 5 bases and at J to 4 bases, leaving 13 bases not matched to a gene. CDR3 loop: CASSQRTTGWGETQYF. CDR3 DNA: TGTGCCAGCAGCCAAAGAACGACAGGGTGGGGAGAGACCCAGTACTTC.

This sequence joins TRBV6-5 and TRBJ1-1; D is possibly TRBD1 (6 bases). Germline values: CDR1 MNHEY, CDR2 SVGAGI. Trimming took off 9 bases at V and 3 bases at J, with 14 bases between the two ends. The CDR3 has 13 amino acids. The CDR3 here is CASQRYRDTEAFF. As DNA, the CDR3 is TGTGCCAGTCAGAGGTACAGGGACACTGAAGCTTTCTTT.

The chain links TRBV7-2 to TRBJ2-7, with D possibly matching TRBD2 (5 bases). The CDR3 loop spans 14 amino acids. V gave up 1 base and J gave up 0 bases, with 7 bases separating them. Germline assignment: CDR1 SGHTA and CDR2 FQGNSA. The CDR3 reads CASSLGRASYEQYF. The CDR3 nucleotides read TGTGCCAGCAGCTTAGGGCGGGCCTCCTACGAGCAGTACTTC.

This chain joins TRBV19 and TRBJ2-6, with D perhaps TRBD1 (6 bases). The germline gives CDR1 LNHDA, CDR2 SQIVND (reference sequence). The CDR3 is 16 residues long. Between the trimmed V and J ends, which lost 4 bases and 0 bases, there was a span of 10 bases. Here the CDR3 DNA reads TGTGCCAGTAGTAAGTGGACAGACTCTGGGGCCAACGTCCTGACTTTC. This translates into CASSKWTDSGANVLTF.

The count of this clone is one. The chain employs TRBV19 and TRBJ2-5; D possibly corresponds to TRBD1 (5 bases). This CDR3 has 12 amino acids. Germline loops: CDR1 LNHDA, CDR2 SQIVND (reference sequence). V dropped 4 bases and J dropped 2 bases, with 5 bases sitting between them. CDR3: CASSNRQETQYF. The CDR3 DNA sequence: TGTGCCAGTAGTAACAGGCAAGAGACCCAGTACTTC. Combining the CDR3 with reference TRBV19 and TRBJ2-5 gives the whole variable domain DGGITQSPKYLFRKEGQNVTLSCEQNLNHDAMYWYRQDPGQGLRLIYYSQIVNDFQKGDIAEGYSVSREKKESFPLTVTSAQKNPTAFYLCASSNRQETQYFGPGTRLLVL.

This clone showed up just once. This chain joins TRBV29-1 and TRBJ1-3; the D is unclear. Germline CDR1 reads SQVTM; CDR2 reads ANQGSEA. This CDR3 has 14 amino acids. Between the trimmed V and J ends, which lost 3 bases and 0 bases, there was a span of 9 bases. The chain's CDR3 is CSVDSVDSGNTIYF. For the CDR3, the DNA is TGCAGCGTTGACTCGGTCGACTCTGGAAACACCATATATTTT.